These 4 T cell receptor beta chains came from one sample sequenced in a study of T cells after yellow fever vaccination. Via MiXCR, TCRdb re-called the 5' RACE reads, giving one row per CDR3 protein. Here the sample spans almost 600,000 distinct CDR3 sequences, around an eighth being singletons. This specimen consisted of PBMCs, obtained on the day of the yellow fever booster vaccination. These receptors were obtained from a man aged 25 to 40 who received the YFV17D yellow fever vaccine.

This chain connects TRBV7-3 to TRBJ2-3; D call uncertain. The CDR3 totals 14 residues. Trimming took off 5 bases at V and 5 bases at J, with 14 bases between the two ends. CDR1 is SGHTA and CDR2 is FQGTGA in the germline V gene. This CDR3 is CASSPNPRGDTQYF. The CDR3 DNA reads as TGTGCCAGCAGCCCGAACCCCAGAGGAGATACGCAGTATTTT.

This chain connects TRBV7-6 to TRBJ2-7, with D uncertain. V gave up 6 bases and J gave up 0 bases, with 15 bases separating them. Germline V gene sequence: CDR1 SGHVS, CDR2 FNYEAQ. CDR3 length: 15 residues. CDR3 residues: CASSPSASSSYEQYF. CDR3 in DNA: TGTGCCAGCAGTCCCTCCGCTAGTAGCTCCTACGAGCAGTACTTC.

The chain combines TRBV3-1 with TRBJ2-4; possible D gene TRBD1, 6 bases. The V gene lost 3 bases and the J gene lost 6 bases, with 9 bases spanning the gap. In germline, CDR1 is LGHDT, CDR2 YNNKEL (reference sequence). The CDR3 covers 13 residues. The CDR3 is CASSHSDRNIQYF. CDR3 in DNA: TGTGCCAGCAGCCACTCGGACAGAAACATTCAGTACTTC.

This clonotype appeared a few times. The CDR3 does not close with the conserved phenylalanine or tryptophan, likely indicating a read error. The limits of the CDR3 on the DNA are not certain, so only TCRdb's listed CDR3 is given. V and J are TRBV29-1 and TRBJ2-3; the listed D gene, TRBD1, was not tested against the DNA. Counting both end residues, the CDR3 totals 9 amino acids. Germline V gene data show CDR1 as SQVTM and CDR2 as ANQGSEA. The CDR3: CSPEPGVEH.